These 16 T cell receptor beta chains came from one sample sequenced in a study of response to subunit inactivated influenza vaccine. TCRdb reanalysed the RT-PCR reads using MiXCR and keeps one entry per CDR3 protein. The data show over 650,000 distinct CDR3 sequences, under 20% seen once. The specimen was PBMCs from blood, collected 4 to 6 days after vaccination. These TCRs come from a man in his fifties who received an inactivated influenza vaccine.

The V gene is TRBV7-9, the J gene TRBJ2-1, with D unclear. With 5 bases removed from V and 0 bases from J, the gap between germline ends came to 14 bases. The CDR3 runs 16 residues. Germline V gene data show CDR1 as SEHNR and CDR2 as FQNEAQ (reference sequence). CDR3 sequence reads: CASSNFQRFSYNEQFF. CDR3 in DNA: TGTGCCAGCAGCAACTTCCAGAGGTTCTCCTACAATGAGCAGTTCTTC.

The rearrangement links TRBV6-6 to TRBJ2-7; 7 positions agree with TRBD2. CDR1 is MNHNY and CDR2 is SVGAGI in the germline V gene (reference sequence). This CDR3 has 12 residues. V lost 9 bases and J lost 4; bases outside the gene matches: 6. This chain's CDR3 is CASGAGLYEQYF. The CDR3 DNA sequence: TGTGCCAGTGGAGCGGGGCTATACGAGCAGTACTTC.

The chain employs TRBV28 and TRBJ2-5; D unclear. The CDR3 runs 14 residues. V lost 2 bases and J lost 2, with 9 bases in between. Germline CDR1 is MDHEN and CDR2 is SYDVKM. The CDR3 DNA reads TGTGCCAGCAGTTTACCATTGATTCAAGAGACCCAGTACTTC. This encodes CASSLPLIQETQYF.

The sample holds a few counts of this clonotype. The CDR3 DNA sequence: TGCGCCAGCAGCCAAGATCATGGTACGCTGCTGATGTACAATGAGCAGTTCTTC. Translation: CASSQDHGTLLMYNEQFF. V is TRBV4-1 and J is TRBJ2-1; D call uncertain. Between the trimmed V and J ends, which lost 0 bases and 4 bases, there was a span of 19 bases. The CDR3 loop spans 18 amino acids. CDR1 is MGHRA, CDR2 YSYEKL, per germline.

This clonotype came up many times. A junction boundary mismatches the germline segment, possibly from a read error. The chain has TRBV4-2 and TRBJ2-3; the D call may be TRBD1 or TRBD2 (7 bases each). The CDR3 length is 16 residues. Germline CDR1 is LGHNA and CDR2 is YNFKEQ. CDR3 loop: CASSQGGGGSTDTQYF. CDR3 nucleotide sequence: TGCGCCAGCAGCCAGGGGGGCGGGGGCAGCACAGATACGCAGTATTTT.

This clonotype occurred a few times. The rearrangement uses TRBV20-1 and TRBJ1-5; no definite D call. CDR1 is DFQATT and CDR2 is SNEGSKA in the germline V gene (reference sequence). The CDR3 is made up of 13 amino acids. The V and J ends lost 3 bases and 5 bases respectively, with 11 bases between them. The CDR3 DNA sequence: TGCAGTGCTAGGTTCCGGGCAGATCAGCCCCAGCATTTT. Residues: CSARFRADQPQHF.

The chain has TRBV20-1 and TRBJ2-1, with D maybe TRBD1 (5 bases). Germline CDR1 reads DFQATT; CDR2 reads SNEGSKA (reference sequence). Trimming took 6 bases from V and 7 from J, leaving 7 bases between them. CDR3 length: 10 amino acids. The CDR3 is CSARQNEQFF. The CDR3 region has the DNA TGCAGTGCCAGACAGAATGAGCAGTTCTTC.

This clonotype was seen a handful of times. J is TRBJ2-7 and V is TRBV20-1; tentative D call: TRBD2 (6 bases). Germline V CDR1 and CDR2: DFQATT, SNEGSKA (reference sequence). This CDR3 is 14 amino acids long. Between the trimmed V and J ends, which lost 6 bases and 2 bases, there was a span of 17 bases. CDR3 protein: CSARDAGSPYEQYF. For the CDR3, the DNA is TGCAGTGCGAGGGATGCGGGATCCCCCTACGAGCAGTACTTC.

This clonotype was seen a single time. A much larger clone differs by one base, so this may be a read error. The J gene is TRBJ2-5, the V gene TRBV20-1, with 10 bases lining up with TRBD2. CDR1 and CDR2 from the germline V gene are DFQATT and SNEGSKA (reference sequence). Trimming took 7 bases from V and 5 from J; bases not matched to a gene: 4. The CDR3 has 12 residues. The CDR3 DNA sequence: TGCAGTGACTCGGGACTAGCGGAGACCCAGTACTTC. Protein: CSDSGLAETQYF.

This clonotype was counted only a few times. The rearrangement uses TRBV29-1 and TRBJ1-2, with 9 positions matching TRBD1. V shed 4 bases, J shed 7 bases, and the junction held 4 bases outside the gene matches. There are 12 residues in the CDR3. Germline CDR1 and CDR2: SQVTM and ANQGSEA. The CDR3, as DNA: TGCAGCGTTGGAGGGGACAGGGTTGGCTACACCTTC. Translating it yields CSVGGDRVGYTF.

In this sample, this clonotype turned up many times. The rearrangement uses TRBV18 and TRBJ2-1; 8 bases are a match to TRBD1. The V segment lost 3 bases and the J segment 8 bases; nucleotides outside the gene matches: 0. The CDR3 totals 12 residues. The V gene's germline CDR1 is KGHSH and CDR2 LQKENI. This CDR3 is CASSPTGDEQFF. CDR3 nucleotide sequence: TGTGCCAGCTCACCGACAGGGGATGAGCAGTTCTTC. Full variable domain (rest looked up from reference TRBV18 and TRBJ2-1): NAGVMQNPRHLVRRRGQEARLRCSPMKGHSHVYWYRQLPEEGLKFMVYLQKENIIDESGMPKERFSAEFPKEGPSILRIQQVVRGDSAAYFCASSPTGDEQFFGPGTRLTVL.

The genes are TRBV25-1 and TRBJ2-3; D gene ambiguous. Looked up from germline, CDR1 is MGHDK and CDR2 is SYGVNS. The V end was cut by 3 bases, the J end by 6 bases, with 7 bases between. The CDR3 consists of 12 residues. In nucleotides, the CDR3 is TGTGCCAGCAGTGAGTATGAGGATACGCAGTATTTT. Translating it yields CASSEYEDTQYF.

CDR3 DNA sequence: TGTGCCACCAGCAGAGGGGGACCCTCTGGGGCCAACGTCCTGACTTTC. It translates to CATSRGGPSGANVLTF. V and J are TRBV15 and TRBJ2-6, with D perhaps assigned TRBD1 or TRBD2 (5 bases each). V shed 1 base and J shed 0 bases, with 7 bases lying between them. CDR1 and CDR2 (germline): LNHNV, YYDKDF (reference sequence). This CDR3 spans 16 amino acids.

V gene TRBV7-6 combines with J gene TRBJ2-1; 9 nucleotides line up with TRBD2. The V and J ends lost 0 bases and 0 bases, in that order; junction bases with no gene match: 3. Germline-derived CDR1 and CDR2 are SGHVS and FNYEAQ. This CDR3 is 17 amino acids long. As DNA, the CDR3 is TGTGCCAGCAGCTTAGCGGTAGCGGGGGCCTCCTACAATGAGCAGTTCTTC. Amino acid sequence: CASSLAVAGASYNEQFF.

In this sample, this clonotype turned up a few times. The V gene is TRBV6-1, the J gene TRBJ2-7; the D is unclear. The CDR3 sequence is 15 residues long. Per germline, CDR1 MNHNS and CDR2 SASEGT. The V end was cut by 5 bases, the J end by 0 bases, with 14 bases between. The CDR3 loop reads CASSPYSKSSYEQYF. The CDR3 DNA follows: TGTGCCAGCAGTCCATACTCGAAGAGCTCCTACGAGCAGTACTTC.

This chain joins TRBV5-1 and TRBJ2-7; D possibly corresponds to TRBD1 (5 bases). The CDR3 length is 18 residues. The V gene's germline CDR1 is SGHRS and CDR2 YFSETQ. Trimming left V 5 bases short and J 3 bases short, with 27 bases between. The CDR3 loop is CASRFGLADRVLGYEQYF. CDR3 in DNA: TGCGCCAGCAGGTTTGGCTTGGCAGACAGAGTCTTGGGCTACGAGCAGTACTTC.